These 9 T cell receptor beta chains were all obtained from the same sample, sequenced in a study of beta chain features in type 1 diabetes. The investigators reverse transcribed all of the isolated RNA, so they sequenced expressed TCRB transcripts. TCRdb keeps only in-frame clones here, not all; method: immunoSEQ multiplex PCR. Among roughly 350,000 clones, about 10% were seen once, and the ten largest hold about 0.6%. These receptors have no identified antigens. Study findings and constraints: Among all four CD4+ subsets, Type 1 diabetes patients had TCRB CDR3s that were moderately but significantly shorter.

Sequenced sample: central memory CD4+ T cells from blood. These receptors were collected from a man between 25 and 39 years old with type 1 diabetes.

This clone was picked up a small number of times. The genes are TRBV5-1 and TRBJ1-1; 9 nucleotides match TRBD1. The germline V gene has CDR1 SGHRS and CDR2 YFSETQ. The CDR3 is 14 amino acids. V shed 4 bases and J 1 base; nucleotides not matched to a gene: 2. The CDR3, as DNA: TGCGCCAGCAGCCCGGGACAGGGGAACACTGAAGCTTTCTTT. It encodes CASSPGQGNTEAFF.

This clone was detected ten times or more. J is TRBJ2-3 and V is TRBV29-1; possibly TRBD1 or TRBD2 for D (6 bases each). Germline V lookup: CDR1 SQVTM, CDR2 ANQGSEA. V lost 7 bases and J lost 1, with 15 bases in between. The CDR3 is 14 residues long. The CDR3, as DNA: TGCAGCGAGACCGGGGGCCTCGGCACAGATACGCAGTATTTT. This sequence encodes CSETGGLGTDTQYF.

This clone was seen only a few times. The V and J genes are TRBV2 and TRBJ2-1, with TRBD2 matching 7 bases. CDR3 length equals 15 residues. Germline V lookup: CDR1 SNHLY, CDR2 FYNNEI. With V trimmed by 6 bases and J by 9 bases, 14 bases remained unmatched. This CDR3 reads CASRWWGGEGAEQFF. As DNA, the CDR3 is TGTGCCAGCAGGTGGTGGGGGGGAGAGGGTGCTGAGCAGTTCTTC.

In this sample, this clone turned up a few times. This rearrangement joins TRBV28 to TRBJ2-6; TRBD1 is a possible D gene (6 bases). V dropped 7 bases and J dropped 0 bases, with 19 bases sitting between them. This CDR3 comprises 18 residues. CDR1 and CDR2 from the germline V gene are MDHEN and SYDVKM. In DNA, the CDR3 is TGTGCCAGCACCCCCATGGACAGATTCGCCTCTGGGGCCAACGTCCTGACTTTC. It encodes CASTPMDRFASGANVLTF.

In this sample, this clone turned up a few times. For the CDR3, the DNA is TGTGCCAGCAGCTTAAATATGGTTTCACCCCTCCACTTT. Amino acids: CASSLNMVSPLHF. The chain couples TRBV7-3 to TRBJ1-6; D uncertain. Trimming removed 1 base from V and 9 bases from J, with 7 bases in between. The germline gives CDR1 SGHTA, CDR2 FQGTGA. The CDR3 is made up of 13 amino acids.

This clone was recorded at least ten times. The V gene is TRBV7-9, the J gene TRBJ2-7; the D is unclear. The V end lost 7 bases, the J end lost 6 bases, and 13 bases lay between the germline ends. Germline V gene sequence: CDR1 SEHNR, CDR2 FQNEAQ (reference sequence). The CDR3 contains 12 residues. CDR3 coding DNA: TGTGCCAGCAAGGCTCAGGACGGCGAGCAGTACTTC. Protein product: CASKAQDGEQYF.

This clone was detected a few times. The chain joins TRBV19 to TRBJ2-2; TRBD1 matches 8 bases. J was trimmed by 2 bases and V by 1 base; bases with no gene match: 6. Germline lookup yields CDR1 LNHDA and CDR2 SQIVND (reference sequence). This CDR3 comprises 17 residues. In DNA form, the CDR3 reads TGTGCCAGTAGTATAGTACCCGGGACAGGTAACACCGGGGAGCTGTTTTTT. The encoded protein is CASSIVPGTGNTGELFF. Drawing the rest from reference TRBV19 and TRBJ2-2, the complete variable domain is DGGITQSPKYLFRKEGQNVTLSCEQNLNHDAMYWYRQDPGQGLRLIYYSQIVNDFQKGDIAEGYSVSREKKESFPLTVTSAQKNPTAFYLCASSIVPGTGNTGELFFGEGSRLTVL.

Only a few counts were recorded for this clone. The chain links TRBV11-2 to TRBJ1-4, with TRBD1 matching over 11 bases. This CDR3 comprises 15 residues. V lost 5 bases and J lost 6; bases outside the gene matches: 5. CDR1 is SGHAT and CDR2 is FQNNGV in the germline V gene. The CDR3 spells CASSPGQGEYEKLFF. Here the CDR3 DNA reads TGTGCCAGCAGCCCGGGACAGGGGGAATATGAAAAACTGTTTTTT.

This clone was counted only a few times. V gene TRBV6-5 combines with J gene TRBJ2-1, with 8 bases identical to TRBD2. This CDR3 has 15 amino acids. Germline trimming cut 6 bases from V and 2 bases from J; bases unmatched to any gene: 6. Germline V gene data show CDR1 as MNHEY and CDR2 as SVGAGI. The DNA of the CDR3 is TGTGCCAGCAGCAAGGGACTAGGCACCTACAATGAGCAGTTCTTC. This translates into CASSKGLGTYNEQFF.